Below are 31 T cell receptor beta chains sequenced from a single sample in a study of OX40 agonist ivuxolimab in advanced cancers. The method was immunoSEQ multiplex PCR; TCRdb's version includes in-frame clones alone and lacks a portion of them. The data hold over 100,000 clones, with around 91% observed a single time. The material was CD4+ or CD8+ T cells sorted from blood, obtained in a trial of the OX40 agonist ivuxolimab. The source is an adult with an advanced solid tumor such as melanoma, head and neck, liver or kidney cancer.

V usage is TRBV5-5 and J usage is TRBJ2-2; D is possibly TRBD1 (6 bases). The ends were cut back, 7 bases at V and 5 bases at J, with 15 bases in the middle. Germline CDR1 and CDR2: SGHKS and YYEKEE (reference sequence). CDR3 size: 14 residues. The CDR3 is CASQTGSGTGELFF. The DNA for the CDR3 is TGTGCCAGCCAAACAGGGTCGGGGACCGGGGAGCTGTTTTTT.

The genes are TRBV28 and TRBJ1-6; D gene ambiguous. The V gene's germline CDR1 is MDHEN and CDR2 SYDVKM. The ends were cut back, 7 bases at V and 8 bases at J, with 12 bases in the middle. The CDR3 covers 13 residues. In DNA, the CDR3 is TGTGCCAGCATGCCCCCGGGGTATTCACCCCTCCACTTT. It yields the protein CASMPPGYSPLHF.

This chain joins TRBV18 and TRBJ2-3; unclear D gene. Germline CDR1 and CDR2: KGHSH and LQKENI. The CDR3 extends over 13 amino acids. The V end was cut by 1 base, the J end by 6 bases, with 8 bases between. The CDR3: CASSPQWADTQYF. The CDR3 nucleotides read TGTGCCAGCTCACCACAGTGGGCGGATACGCAGTATTTT.

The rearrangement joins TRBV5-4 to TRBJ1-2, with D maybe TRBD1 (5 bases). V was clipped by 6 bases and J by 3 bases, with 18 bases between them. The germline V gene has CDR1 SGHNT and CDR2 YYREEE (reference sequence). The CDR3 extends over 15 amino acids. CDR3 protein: CASIPTGGGDYGYTF. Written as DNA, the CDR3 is TGTGCCAGCATCCCGACGGGGGGAGGGGACTATGGCTACACCTTC.

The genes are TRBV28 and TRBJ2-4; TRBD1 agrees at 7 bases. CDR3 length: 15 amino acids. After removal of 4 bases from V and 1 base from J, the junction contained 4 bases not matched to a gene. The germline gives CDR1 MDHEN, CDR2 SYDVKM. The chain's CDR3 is CASSSGQVAKNIQYF. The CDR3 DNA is TGTGCCAGCAGTTCTGGACAGGTCGCCAAAAACATTCAGTACTTC.

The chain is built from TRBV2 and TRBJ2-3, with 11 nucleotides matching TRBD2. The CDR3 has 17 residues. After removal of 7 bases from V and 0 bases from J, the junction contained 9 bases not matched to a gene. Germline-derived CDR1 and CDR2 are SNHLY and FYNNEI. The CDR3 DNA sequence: TGTGCCAGCAAAGGAGGTAGCGGGGGGGCTAGCACAGATACGCAGTATTTT. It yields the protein CASKGGSGGASTDTQYF.

CDR3 residues: CAWNGGTATGELFF. For the CDR3, the DNA is TGTGCCTGGAATGGAGGGACCGCTACCGGGGAGCTGTTTTTT. The J gene is TRBJ2-2, the V gene TRBV30, with D possibly matching TRBD2 (6 bases). Germline CDR1 GTSNPN, CDR2 SVGIG (reference sequence). Deletions cut 4 bases from V and 5 bases from J, with 14 bases between. CDR3 length: 14 residues.

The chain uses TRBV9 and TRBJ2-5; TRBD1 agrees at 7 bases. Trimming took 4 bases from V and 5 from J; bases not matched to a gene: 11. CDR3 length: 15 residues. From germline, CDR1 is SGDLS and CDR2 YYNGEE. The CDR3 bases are TGTGCCAGCAGCAAAGCCGGGACAGCGATGGAGACCCAGTACTTC. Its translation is CASSKAGTAMETQYF. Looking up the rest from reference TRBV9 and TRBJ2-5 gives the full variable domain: DSGVTQTPKHLITATGQRVTLRCSPRSGDLSVYWYQQSLDQGLQFLIQYYNGEERAKGNILERFSAQQFPDLHSELNLSSLELGDSALYFCASSKAGTAMETQYFGPGTRLLVL.

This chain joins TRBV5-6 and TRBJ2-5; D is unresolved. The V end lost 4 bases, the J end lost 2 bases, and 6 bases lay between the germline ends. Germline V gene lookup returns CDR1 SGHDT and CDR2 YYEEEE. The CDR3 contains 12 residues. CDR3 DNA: TGTGCCAGCAGCCGCCCTCAAGAGACCCAGTACTTC. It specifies CASSRPQETQYF.

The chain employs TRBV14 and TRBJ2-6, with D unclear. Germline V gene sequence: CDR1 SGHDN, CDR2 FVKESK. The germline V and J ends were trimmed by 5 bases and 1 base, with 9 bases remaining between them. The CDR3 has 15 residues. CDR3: CASSRGMSGANVLTF. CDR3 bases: TGTGCCAGCAGCAGAGGAATGTCTGGGGCCAACGTCCTGACTTTC.

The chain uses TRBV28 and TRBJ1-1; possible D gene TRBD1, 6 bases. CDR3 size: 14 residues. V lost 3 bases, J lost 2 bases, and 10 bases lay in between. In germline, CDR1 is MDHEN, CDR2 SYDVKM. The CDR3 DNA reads TGTGCCAGCAGTTTGGGGACACCAAACACTGAAGCTTTCTTT. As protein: CASSLGTPNTEAFF. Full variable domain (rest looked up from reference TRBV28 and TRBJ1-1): DVKVTQSSRYLVKRTGEKVFLECVQDMDHENMFWYRQDPGLGLRLIYFSYDVKMKEKGDIPEGYSVSREKKERFSLILESASTNQTSMYLCASSLGTPNTEAFFGQGTRLTVV.

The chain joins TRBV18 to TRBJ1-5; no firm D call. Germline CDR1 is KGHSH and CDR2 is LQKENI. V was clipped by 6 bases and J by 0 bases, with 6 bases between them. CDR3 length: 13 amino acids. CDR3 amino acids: CASSDYSNQPQHF. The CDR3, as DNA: TGTGCCAGCTCCGATTATAGCAATCAGCCCCAGCATTTT.

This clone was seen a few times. Here the CDR3 reads CASSLPRQVNMNTEAFF. CDR3 nucleotides: TGTGCCAGCAGTTTACCTAGACAGGTCAACATGAACACTGAAGCTTTCTTT. The rearrangement joins TRBV28 to TRBJ1-1; D may be TRBD1 (6 bases). Germline-derived CDR1 and CDR2 are MDHEN and SYDVKM. The CDR3 extends over 17 amino acids. V was pared by 2 bases and J by 0 bases, with 16 bases between. Filled out from reference TRBV28 and TRBJ1-1, the complete variable domain reads DVKVTQSSRYLVKRTGEKVFLECVQDMDHENMFWYRQDPGLGLRLIYFSYDVKMKEKGDIPEGYSVSREKKERFSLILESASTNQTSMYLCASSLPRQVNMNTEAFFGQGTRLTVV.

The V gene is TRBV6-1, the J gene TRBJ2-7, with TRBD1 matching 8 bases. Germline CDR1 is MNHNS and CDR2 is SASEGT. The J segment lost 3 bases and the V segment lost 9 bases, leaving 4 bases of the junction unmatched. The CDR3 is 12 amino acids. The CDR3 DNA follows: TGTGCCAGTTGGACAGGGTACTACGAGCAGTACTTC. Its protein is CASWTGYYEQYF.

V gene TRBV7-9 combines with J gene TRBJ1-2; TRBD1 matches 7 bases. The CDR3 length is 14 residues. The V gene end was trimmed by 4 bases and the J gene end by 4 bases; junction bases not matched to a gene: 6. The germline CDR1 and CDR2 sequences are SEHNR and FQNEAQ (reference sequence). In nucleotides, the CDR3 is TGTGCCAGCAGCTCAGACAGGGCGTCCTATGGCTACACCTTC. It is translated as CASSSDRASYGYTF.

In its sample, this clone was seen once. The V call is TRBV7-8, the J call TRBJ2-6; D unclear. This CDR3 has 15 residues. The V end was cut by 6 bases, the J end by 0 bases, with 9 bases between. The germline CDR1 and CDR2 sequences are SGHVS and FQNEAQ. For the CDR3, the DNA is TGTGCCAGCAGTTACAGCAGCTCTGGGGCCAACGTCCTGACTTTC. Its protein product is CASSYSSSGANVLTF.

CDR3 nucleotides: TGTGCCAGCAGTTTGGACAGATACCCCTATGGCTACACCTTC. The encoded protein is CASSLDRYPYGYTF. V is TRBV28 and J is TRBJ1-2; a weak D match, TRBD1 (6 bases). Germline CDR1 MDHEN, CDR2 SYDVKM. The V and J ends lost 3 bases and 4 bases respectively, with 12 bases between them. The CDR3 is made up of 14 amino acids.

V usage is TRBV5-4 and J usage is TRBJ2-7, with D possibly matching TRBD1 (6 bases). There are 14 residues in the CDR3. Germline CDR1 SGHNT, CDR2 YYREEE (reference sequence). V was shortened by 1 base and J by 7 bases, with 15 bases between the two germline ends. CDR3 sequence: CASSLLVTGEEQYF. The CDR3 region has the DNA TGTGCCAGCAGCTTGCTGGTGACAGGTGAGGAGCAGTACTTC.

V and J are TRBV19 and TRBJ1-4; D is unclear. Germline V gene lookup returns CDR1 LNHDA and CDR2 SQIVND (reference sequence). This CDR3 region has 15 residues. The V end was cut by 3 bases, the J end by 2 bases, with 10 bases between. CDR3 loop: CASSMGGQTNEKLFF. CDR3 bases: TGTGCCAGTAGTATGGGCGGCCAGACTAATGAAAAACTGTTTTTT.

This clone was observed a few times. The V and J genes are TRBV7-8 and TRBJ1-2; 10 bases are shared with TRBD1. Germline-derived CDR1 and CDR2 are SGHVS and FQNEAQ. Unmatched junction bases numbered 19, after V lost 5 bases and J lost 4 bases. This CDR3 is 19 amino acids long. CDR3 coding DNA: TGTGCCAGCAGCGCCCGAATAGGGACAGGGGCGTTAAGAATCTATGGCTACACCTTC. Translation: CASSARIGTGALRIYGYTF.

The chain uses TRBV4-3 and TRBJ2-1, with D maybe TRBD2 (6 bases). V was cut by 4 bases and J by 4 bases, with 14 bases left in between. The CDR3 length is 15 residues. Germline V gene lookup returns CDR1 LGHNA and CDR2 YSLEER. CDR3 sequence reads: CASSREEGVYNEQFF. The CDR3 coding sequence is TGCGCCAGCAGCCGAGAGGAGGGAGTTTACAATGAGCAGTTCTTC.

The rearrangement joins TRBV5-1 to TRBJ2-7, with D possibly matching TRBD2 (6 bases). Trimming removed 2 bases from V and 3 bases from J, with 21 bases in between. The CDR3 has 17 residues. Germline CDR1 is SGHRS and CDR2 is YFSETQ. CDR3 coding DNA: TGCGCCAGCAGCTTTCCCTCCGGGGGACGGTGGGTCTACGAGCAGTACTTC. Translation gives CASSFPSGGRWVYEQYF.

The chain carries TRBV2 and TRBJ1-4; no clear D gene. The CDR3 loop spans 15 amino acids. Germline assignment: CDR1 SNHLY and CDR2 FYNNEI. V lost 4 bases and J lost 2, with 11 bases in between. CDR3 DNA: TGTGCCAGCAGTGCGGCGGCACGCACTAATGAAAAACTGTTTTTT. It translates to CASSAAARTNEKLFF.

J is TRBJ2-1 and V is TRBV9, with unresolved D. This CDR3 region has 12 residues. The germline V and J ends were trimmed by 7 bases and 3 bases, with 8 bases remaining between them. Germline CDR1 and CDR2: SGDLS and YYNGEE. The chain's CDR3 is CASGRNYNEQFF. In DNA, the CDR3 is TGTGCCAGCGGGCGTAACTACAATGAGCAGTTCTTC.

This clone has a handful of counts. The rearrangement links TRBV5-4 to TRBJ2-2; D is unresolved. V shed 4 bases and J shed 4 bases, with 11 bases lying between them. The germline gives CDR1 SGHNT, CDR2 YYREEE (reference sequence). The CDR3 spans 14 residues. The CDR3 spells CASSPGFPTGELFF. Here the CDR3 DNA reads TGTGCCAGCAGCCCCGGCTTCCCCACCGGGGAGCTGTTTTTT. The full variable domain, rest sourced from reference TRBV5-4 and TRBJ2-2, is ETGVTQSPTHLIKTRGQQVTLRCSSQSGHNTVSWYQQALGQGPQFIFQYYREEENGRGNFPPRFSGLQFPNYSSELNVNALELDDSALYLCASSPGFPTGELFFGEGSRLTVL.

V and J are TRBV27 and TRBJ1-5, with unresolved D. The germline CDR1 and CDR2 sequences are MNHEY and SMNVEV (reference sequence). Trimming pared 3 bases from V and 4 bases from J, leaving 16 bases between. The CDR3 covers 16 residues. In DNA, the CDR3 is TGTGCCAGCAGTTTTGGACCTCAGGTTGGAAATCAGCCCCAGCATTTT. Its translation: CASSFGPQVGNQPQHF.

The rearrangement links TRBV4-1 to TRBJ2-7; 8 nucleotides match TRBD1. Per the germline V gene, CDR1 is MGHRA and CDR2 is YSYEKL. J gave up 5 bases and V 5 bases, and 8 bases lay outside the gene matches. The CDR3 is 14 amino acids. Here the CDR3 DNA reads TGCGCCAGCAGCTCCCGACAGGGGCCCCACGAGCAGTACTTC. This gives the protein CASSSRQGPHEQYF.

In DNA form, the CDR3 reads TGTGCCAGCAGCTCAAGGAGACAGGGTAGAGACGAGCAGTACTTC. Its protein product is CASSSRRQGRDEQYF. The chain recombines TRBV11-2 with TRBJ2-7; the match to TRBD1 covers 7 bases. The CDR3 has 15 amino acids. After removal of 4 bases from V and 5 bases from J, the junction contained 11 bases not matched to a gene. CDR1 and CDR2 (germline): SGHAT, FQNNGV.

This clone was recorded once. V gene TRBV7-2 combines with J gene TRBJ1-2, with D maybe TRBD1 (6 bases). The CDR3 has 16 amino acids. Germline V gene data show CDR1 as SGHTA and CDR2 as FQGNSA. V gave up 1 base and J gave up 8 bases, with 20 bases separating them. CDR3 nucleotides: TGTGCCAGCAGCTTAGAGGTTATTCGTGGGGGCAGGGGCTACACCTTC. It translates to CASSLEVIRGGRGYTF.

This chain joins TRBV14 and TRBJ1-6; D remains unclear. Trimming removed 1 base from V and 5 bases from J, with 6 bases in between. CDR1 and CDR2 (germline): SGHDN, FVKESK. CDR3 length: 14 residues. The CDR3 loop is CASSQGRDNSPLHF. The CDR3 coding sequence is TGTGCCAGCAGCCAAGGACGGGATAATTCACCCCTCCACTTT.

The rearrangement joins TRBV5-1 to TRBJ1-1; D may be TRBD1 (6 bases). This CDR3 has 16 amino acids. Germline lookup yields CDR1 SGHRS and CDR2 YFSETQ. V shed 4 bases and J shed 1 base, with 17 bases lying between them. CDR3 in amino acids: CASSPGQTISNTEAFF. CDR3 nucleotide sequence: TGCGCCAGCAGCCCAGGACAGACGATATCGAACACTGAAGCTTTCTTT.